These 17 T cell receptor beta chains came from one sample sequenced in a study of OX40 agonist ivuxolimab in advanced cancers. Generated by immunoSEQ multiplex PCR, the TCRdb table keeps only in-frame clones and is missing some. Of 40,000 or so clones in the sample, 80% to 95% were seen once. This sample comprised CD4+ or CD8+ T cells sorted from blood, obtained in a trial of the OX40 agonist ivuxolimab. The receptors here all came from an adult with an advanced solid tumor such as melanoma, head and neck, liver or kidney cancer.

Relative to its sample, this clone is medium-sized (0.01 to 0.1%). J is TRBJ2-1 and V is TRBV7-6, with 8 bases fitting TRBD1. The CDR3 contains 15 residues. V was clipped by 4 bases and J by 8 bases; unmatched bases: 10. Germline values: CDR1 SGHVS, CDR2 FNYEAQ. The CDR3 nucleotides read TGTGCCAGCAGCTCAGGCCCGGACAGGGTCGATGAGCAGTTCTTC. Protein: CASSSGPDRVDEQFF.

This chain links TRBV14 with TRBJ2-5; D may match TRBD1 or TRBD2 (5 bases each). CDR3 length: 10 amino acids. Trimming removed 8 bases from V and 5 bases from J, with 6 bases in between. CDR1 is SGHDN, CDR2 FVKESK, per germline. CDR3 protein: CASGGETQYF. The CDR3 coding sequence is TGTGCCAGCGGGGGTGAGACCCAGTACTTC.

In DNA form, the CDR3 reads TGTGCCTGGATGTGGGGGGTTAACACCGGGGAGCTGTTTTTT. Translation: CAWMWGVNTGELFF. This sequence joins TRBV30 and TRBJ2-2; possibly TRBD2 for D (6 bases). Germline assignment: CDR1 GTSNPN and CDR2 SVGIG (reference sequence). V was cut by 4 bases and J by 2 bases, with 11 bases left in between. The CDR3 runs to 14 residues.

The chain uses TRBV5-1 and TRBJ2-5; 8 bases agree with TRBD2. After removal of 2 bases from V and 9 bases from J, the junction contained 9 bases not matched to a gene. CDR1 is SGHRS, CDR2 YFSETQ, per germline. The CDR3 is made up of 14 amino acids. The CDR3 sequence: CASSFLDPGGAQYF. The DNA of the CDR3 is TGCGCCAGCAGCTTCCTAGACCCGGGGGGGGCCCAGTACTTC.

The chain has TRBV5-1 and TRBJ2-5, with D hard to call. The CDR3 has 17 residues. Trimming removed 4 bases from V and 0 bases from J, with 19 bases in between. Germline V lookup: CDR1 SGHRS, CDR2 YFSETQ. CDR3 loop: CASSNYVPPGHQETQYF. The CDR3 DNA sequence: TGCGCCAGCAGCAACTACGTCCCACCTGGGCACCAAGAGACCCAGTACTTC.

CDR3 nucleotides: TGTGCCAGCAGCCAAGTGGCTAGCGGGAGTTCCTACGAGCAGTACTTC. Protein sequence: CASSQVASGSSYEQYF. The chain combines TRBV4-2 with TRBJ2-7; 10 positions agree with TRBD2. The CDR3 runs 16 residues. V shed 1 base and J 1 base; nucleotides not matched to a gene: 4. Germline CDR1 reads LGHNA; CDR2 reads YNFKEQ.

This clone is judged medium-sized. For the CDR3, the DNA is TGCGCCAGCAGTCAATCCCTGGAGAGGGAACCCTACGAGCAGTACTTC. Translating it yields CASSQSLEREPYEQYF. This rearrangement joins TRBV23-1 to TRBJ2-7; weak D call: TRBD2 (5 bases). TRBV23-1 is classed as an ORF, of uncertain function. With 0 bases removed from V and 2 bases from J, the gap between germline ends came to 14 bases. The CDR3 sequence is 16 residues long.

The CDR3 reads CASSPRATDTQYF. The CDR3 DNA is TGTGCCAGCAGCCCTAGGGCCACAGATACGCAGTATTTT. The chain links TRBV9 to TRBJ2-3, with D hard to call. This CDR3 spans 13 amino acids. Germline CDR1 SGDLS, CDR2 YYNGEE. V lost 4 bases and J 2 bases, leaving 8 bases between the germline ends.

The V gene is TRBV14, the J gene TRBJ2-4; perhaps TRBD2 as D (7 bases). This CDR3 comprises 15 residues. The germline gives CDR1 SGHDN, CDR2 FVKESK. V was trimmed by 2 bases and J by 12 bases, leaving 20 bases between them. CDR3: CASSQTGGPWDNQYF. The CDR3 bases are TGTGCCAGCAGCCAAACCGGGGGGCCTTGGGACAATCAGTACTTC.

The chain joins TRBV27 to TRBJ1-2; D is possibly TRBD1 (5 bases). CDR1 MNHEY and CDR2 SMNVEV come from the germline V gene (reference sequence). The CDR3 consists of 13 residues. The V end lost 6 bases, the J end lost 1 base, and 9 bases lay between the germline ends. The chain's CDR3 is CASSRQNNYGYTF. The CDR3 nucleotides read TGTGCCAGCAGCAGACAGAATAACTATGGCTACACCTTC.

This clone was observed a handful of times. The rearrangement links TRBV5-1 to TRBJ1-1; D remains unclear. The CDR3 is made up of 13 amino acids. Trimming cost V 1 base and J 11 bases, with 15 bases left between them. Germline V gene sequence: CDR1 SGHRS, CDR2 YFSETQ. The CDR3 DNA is TGCGCCAGCAGCTTGAGCCCCGGTGGCACGGCTTTCTTT. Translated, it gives CASSLSPGGTAFF.

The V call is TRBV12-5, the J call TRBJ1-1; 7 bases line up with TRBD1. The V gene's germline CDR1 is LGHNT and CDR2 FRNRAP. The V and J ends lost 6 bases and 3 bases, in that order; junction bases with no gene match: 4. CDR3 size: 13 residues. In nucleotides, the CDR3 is TGTGCTAGTGGCTGGGACAGCCACACTGAAGCTTTCTTT. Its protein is CASGWDSHTEAFF.

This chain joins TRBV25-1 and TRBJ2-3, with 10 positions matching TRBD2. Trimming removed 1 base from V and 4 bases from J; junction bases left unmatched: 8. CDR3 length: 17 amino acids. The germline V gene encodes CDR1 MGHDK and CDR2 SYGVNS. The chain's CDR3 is CASSEFTLAGVPDTQYF. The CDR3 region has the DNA TGTGCCAGCAGTGAATTCACCCTAGCGGGAGTACCAGATACGCAGTATTTT.

CDR3 in amino acids: CASGHRFRRQGLMNEQFF. DNA of the CDR3: TGTGCCAGCGGTCACCGCTTCCGGCGACAGGGGTTAATGAATGAGCAGTTCTTC. The chain joins TRBV7-8 to TRBJ2-1; 8 positions agree with TRBD1. Germline V CDR1 and CDR2: SGHVS, FQNEAQ. J was trimmed by 7 bases and V by 8 bases; bases with no gene match: 22. The CDR3 has 18 amino acids.

As DNA, the CDR3 is TGTGCCAGCAGTGATACGGTTACCTACGAGCAGTACTTC. Translating it yields CASSDTVTYEQYF. V usage is TRBV2 and J usage is TRBJ2-7; no clear D gene. V was shortened by 3 bases and J by 2 bases, with 8 bases between the two germline ends. The CDR3 runs 13 residues. Germline V gene lookup returns CDR1 SNHLY and CDR2 FYNNEI.

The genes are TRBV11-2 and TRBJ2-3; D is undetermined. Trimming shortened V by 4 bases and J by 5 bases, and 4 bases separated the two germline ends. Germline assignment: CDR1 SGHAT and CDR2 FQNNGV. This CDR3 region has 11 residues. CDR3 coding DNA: TGTGCCAGCAGCTGGCGAGATACGCAGTATTTT. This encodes CASSWRDTQYF.

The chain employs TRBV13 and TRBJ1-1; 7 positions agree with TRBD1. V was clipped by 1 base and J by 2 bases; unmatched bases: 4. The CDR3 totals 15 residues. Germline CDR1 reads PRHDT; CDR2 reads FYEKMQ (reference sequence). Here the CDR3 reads CASSLATGSNTEAFF. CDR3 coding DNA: TGTGCCAGCAGCTTAGCGACAGGGAGTAACACTGAAGCTTTCTTT.